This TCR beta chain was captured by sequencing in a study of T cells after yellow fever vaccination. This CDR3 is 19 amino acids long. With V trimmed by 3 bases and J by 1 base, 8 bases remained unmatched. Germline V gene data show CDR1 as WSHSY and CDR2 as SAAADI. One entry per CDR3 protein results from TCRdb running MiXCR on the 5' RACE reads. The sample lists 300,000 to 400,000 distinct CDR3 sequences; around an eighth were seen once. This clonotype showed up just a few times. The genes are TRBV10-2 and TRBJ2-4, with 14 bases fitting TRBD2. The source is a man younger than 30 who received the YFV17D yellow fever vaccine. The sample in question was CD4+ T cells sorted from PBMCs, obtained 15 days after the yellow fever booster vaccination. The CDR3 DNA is TGCGCCAGCAGTGACCTCCACGGACTAGCGGGGGGCGCCAAAAACATTCAGTACTTC. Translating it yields CASSDLHGLAGGAKNIQYF.